This TCR beta chain was obtained from a study of beta chain features in type 1 diabetes. The germline V gene encodes CDR1 MNHEY and CDR2 SVGAGI. The trim removed 6 bases at V and 6 bases at J, leaving 5 bases unmatched. The CDR3 sequence is 12 residues long. Whole-study results and caveats: The VDJ junctions of type 1 diabetes patients carried fewer insertions and more deletions. Researchers reported that naive, central memory and Treg TCRB repertoires appeared more similar in patients than in healthy donors.

Expressed TCRB transcripts were sequenced after all isolated RNA was converted to cDNA. Method: immunoSEQ multiplex PCR; TCRdb's copy keeps in-frame clones and lacks some. The sample gives some 360,000 clones, 15% to 20% of which show up once; 0.035% to 0.05% is in the top ten. A remark on this clone: No antigen is known for it.

The TCR originated in a woman aged 18 to 35 in good health. The specimen was naive CD4+ T cells from blood. The rearrangement links TRBV6-5 to TRBJ2-7, with TRBD1 identical over 7 bases. DNA for the CDR3: TGTGCCAGCAGGATGACAGGGACCGAGCAGTACTTC. Protein: CASRMTGTEQYF.